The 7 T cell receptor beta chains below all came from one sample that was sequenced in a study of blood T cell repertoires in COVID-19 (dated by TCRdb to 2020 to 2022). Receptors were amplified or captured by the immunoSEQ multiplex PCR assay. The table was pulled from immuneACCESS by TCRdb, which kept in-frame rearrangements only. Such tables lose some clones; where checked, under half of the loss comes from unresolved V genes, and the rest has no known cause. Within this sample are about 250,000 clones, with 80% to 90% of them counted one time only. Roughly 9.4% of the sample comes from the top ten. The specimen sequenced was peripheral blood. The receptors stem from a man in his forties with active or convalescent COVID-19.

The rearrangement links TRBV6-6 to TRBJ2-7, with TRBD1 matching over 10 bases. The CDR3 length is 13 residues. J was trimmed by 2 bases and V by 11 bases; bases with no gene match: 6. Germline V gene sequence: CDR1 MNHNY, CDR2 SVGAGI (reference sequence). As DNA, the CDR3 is TGTGCCGTAACAGGACAGGGGGCCTACGAGCAGTACTTC. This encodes CAVTGQGAYEQYF.

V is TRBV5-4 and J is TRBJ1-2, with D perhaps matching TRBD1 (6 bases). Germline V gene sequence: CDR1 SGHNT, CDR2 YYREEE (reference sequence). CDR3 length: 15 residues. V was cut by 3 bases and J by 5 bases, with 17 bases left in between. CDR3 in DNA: TGTGCCAGCAGCTCAGAATCGGTTACAGGGTATGGCTACACCTTC. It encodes CASSSESVTGYGYTF.

The CDR3 sequence is CASSEALRRAFF. As DNA, the CDR3 is TGTGCCAGCAGTGAAGCGCTACGTCGAGCTTTCTTT. This chain joins TRBV2 and TRBJ1-1; D is undetermined. CDR1 is SNHLY, CDR2 FYNNEI, per germline. The CDR3 extends over 12 amino acids. V lost 0 bases and J lost 10, with 9 bases in between.

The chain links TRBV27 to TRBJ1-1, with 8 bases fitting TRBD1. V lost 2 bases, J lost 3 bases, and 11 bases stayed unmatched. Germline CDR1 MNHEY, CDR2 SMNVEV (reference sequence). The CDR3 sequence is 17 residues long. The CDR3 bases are TGTGCCAGCAGTTTACCCCGGACAGGGCCGACTTACACTGAAGCTTTCTTT. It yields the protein CASSLPRTGPTYTEAFF.

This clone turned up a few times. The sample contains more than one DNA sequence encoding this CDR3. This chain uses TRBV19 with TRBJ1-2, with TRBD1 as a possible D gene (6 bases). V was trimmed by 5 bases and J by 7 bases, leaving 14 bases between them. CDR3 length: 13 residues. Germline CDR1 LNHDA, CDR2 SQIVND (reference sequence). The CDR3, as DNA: TGTGCCAGTAGTCCAACAGGGCGTCTTGGCTACACCTTC. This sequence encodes CASSPTGRLGYTF. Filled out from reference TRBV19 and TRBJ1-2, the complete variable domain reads DGGITQSPKYLFRKEGQNVTLSCEQNLNHDAMYWYRQDPGQGLRLIYYSQIVNDFQKGDIAEGYSVSREKKESFPLTVTSAQKNPTAFYLCASSPTGRLGYTFGSGTRLTVV.

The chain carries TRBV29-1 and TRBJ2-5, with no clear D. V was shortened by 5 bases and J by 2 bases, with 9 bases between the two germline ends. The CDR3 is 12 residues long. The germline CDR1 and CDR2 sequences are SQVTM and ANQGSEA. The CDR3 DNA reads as TGCAGCGTTTACCGGTTTCAAGAGACCCAGTACTTC. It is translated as CSVYRFQETQYF.

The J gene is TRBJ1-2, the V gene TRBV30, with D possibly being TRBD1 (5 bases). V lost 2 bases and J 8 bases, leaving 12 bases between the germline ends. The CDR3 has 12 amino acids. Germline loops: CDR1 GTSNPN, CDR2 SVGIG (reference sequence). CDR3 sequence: CAWSLGLEGYTF. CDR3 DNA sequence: TGTGCCTGGAGTTTGGGACTGGAGGGCTACACCTTC.